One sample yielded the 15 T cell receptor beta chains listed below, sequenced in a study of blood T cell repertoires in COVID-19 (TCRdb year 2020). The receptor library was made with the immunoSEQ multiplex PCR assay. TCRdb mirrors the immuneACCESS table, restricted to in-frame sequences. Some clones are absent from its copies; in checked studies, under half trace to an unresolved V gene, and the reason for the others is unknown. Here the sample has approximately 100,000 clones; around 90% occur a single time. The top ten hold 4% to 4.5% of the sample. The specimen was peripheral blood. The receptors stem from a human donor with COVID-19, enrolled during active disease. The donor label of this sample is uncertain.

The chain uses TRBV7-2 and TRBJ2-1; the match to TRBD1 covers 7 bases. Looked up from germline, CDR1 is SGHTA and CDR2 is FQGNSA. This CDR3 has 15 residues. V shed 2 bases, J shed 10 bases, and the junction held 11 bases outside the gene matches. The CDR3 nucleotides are TGTGCCAGCAGCTTAAAGGGGGCCGCCCCCATGGAGCAGTTCTTC. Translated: CASSLKGAAPMEQFF.

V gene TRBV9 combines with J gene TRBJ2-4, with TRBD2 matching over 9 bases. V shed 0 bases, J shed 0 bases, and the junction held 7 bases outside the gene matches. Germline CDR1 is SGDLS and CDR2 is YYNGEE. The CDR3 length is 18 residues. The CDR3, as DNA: TGTGCCAGCAGCGTAGCAGCGGGGGGTTATCTAGCCAAAAACATTCAGTACTTC. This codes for CASSVAAGGYLAKNIQYF.

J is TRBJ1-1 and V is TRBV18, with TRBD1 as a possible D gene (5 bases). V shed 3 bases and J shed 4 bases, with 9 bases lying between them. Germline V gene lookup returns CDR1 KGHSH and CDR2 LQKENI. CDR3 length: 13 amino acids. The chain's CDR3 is CASSPDQGTEAFF. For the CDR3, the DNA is TGTGCCAGCTCACCGGACCAGGGCACTGAAGCTTTCTTT. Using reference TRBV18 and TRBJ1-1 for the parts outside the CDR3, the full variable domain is NAGVMQNPRHLVRRRGQEARLRCSPMKGHSHVYWYRQLPEEGLKFMVYLQKENIIDESGMPKERFSAEFPKEGPSILRIQQVVRGDSAAYFCASSPDQGTEAFFGQGTRLTVV.

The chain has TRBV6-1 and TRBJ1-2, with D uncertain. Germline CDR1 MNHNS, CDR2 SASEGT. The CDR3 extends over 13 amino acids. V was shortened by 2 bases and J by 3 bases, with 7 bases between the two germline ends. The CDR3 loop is CASSEMADYGYTF. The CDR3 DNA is TGTGCCAGCAGTGAAATGGCAGACTATGGCTACACCTTC.

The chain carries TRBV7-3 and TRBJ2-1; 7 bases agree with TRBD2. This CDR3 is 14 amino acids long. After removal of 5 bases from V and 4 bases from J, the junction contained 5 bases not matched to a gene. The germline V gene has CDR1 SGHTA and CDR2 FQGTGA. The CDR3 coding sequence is TGTGCCAGCAGCACGGGACTACCGTACAATGAGCAGTTCTTC. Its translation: CASSTGLPYNEQFF.

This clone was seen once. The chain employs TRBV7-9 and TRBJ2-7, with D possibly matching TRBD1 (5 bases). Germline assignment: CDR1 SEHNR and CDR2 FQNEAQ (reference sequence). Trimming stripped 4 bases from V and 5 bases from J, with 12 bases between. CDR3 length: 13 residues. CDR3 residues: CASSSDSFHEQYF. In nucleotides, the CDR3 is TGTGCCAGCAGCTCCGACAGCTTCCACGAGCAGTACTTC.

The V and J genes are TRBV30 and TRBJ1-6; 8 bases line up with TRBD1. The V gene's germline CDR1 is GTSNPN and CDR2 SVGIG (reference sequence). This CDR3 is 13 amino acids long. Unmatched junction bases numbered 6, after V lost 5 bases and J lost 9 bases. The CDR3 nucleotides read TGTGCCTGGGCCGGGACAGGTTTTTCACCCCTCCACTTT. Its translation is CAWAGTGFSPLHF.

The DNA for the CDR3 is TGTGCCAGCAGCTTCGCGGGAACCTACAATGAGCAGTTCTTC. It specifies CASSFAGTYNEQFF. V usage is TRBV5-4 and J usage is TRBJ2-1; perhaps TRBD2 as D (6 bases). V gave up 2 bases and J gave up 2 bases, with 8 bases separating them. This CDR3 region has 14 residues. Germline V gene data show CDR1 as SGHNT and CDR2 as YYREEE (reference sequence).

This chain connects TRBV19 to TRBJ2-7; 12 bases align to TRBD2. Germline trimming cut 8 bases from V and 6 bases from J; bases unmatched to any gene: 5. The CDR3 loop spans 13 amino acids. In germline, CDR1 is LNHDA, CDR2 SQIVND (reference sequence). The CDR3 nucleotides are TGTGCCAGTTCGACTAGCGGGAGAAGCGAGCAGTACTTC. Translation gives CASSTSGRSEQYF.

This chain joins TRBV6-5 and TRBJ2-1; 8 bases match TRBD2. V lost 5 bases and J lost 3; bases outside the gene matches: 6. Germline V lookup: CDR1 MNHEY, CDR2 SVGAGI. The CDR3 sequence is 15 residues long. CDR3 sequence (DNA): TGTGCCAGCAGTCTCCGACTAGCGCACTACAATGAGCAGTTCTTC. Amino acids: CASSLRLAHYNEQFF.

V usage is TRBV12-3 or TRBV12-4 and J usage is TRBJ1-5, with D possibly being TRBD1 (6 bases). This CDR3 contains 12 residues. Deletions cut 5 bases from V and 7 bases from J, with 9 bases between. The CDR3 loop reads CASSPGVQPQHF. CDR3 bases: TGTGCCAGCAGTCCAGGGGTGCAGCCCCAGCATTTT.

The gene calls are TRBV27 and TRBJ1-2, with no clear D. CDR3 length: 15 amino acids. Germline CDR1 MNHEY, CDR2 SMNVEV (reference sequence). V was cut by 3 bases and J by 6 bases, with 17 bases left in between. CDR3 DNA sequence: TGTGCCAGCAGTTTCAGTATGGCAGGTCTCGATGGCTACACCTTC. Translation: CASSFSMAGLDGYTF.

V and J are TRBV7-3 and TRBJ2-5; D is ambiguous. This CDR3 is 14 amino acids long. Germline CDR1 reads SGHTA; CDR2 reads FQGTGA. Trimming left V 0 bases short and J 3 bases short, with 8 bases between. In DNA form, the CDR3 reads TGTGCCAGCAGCTTAACCTCCGGAGAAGAGACCCAGTACTTC. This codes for CASSLTSGEETQYF.

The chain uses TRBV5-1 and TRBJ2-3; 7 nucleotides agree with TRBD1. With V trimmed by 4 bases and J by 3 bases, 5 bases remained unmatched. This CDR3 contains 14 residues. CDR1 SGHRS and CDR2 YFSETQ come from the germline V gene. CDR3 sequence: CASSRATGTDTQYF. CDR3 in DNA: TGCGCCAGCAGCAGGGCGACAGGGACAGATACGCAGTATTTT. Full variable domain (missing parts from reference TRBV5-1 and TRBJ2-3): KAGVTQTPRYLIKTRGQQVTLSCSPISGHRSVSWYQQTPGQGLQFLFEYFSETQRNKGNFPGRFSGRQFSNSRSEMNVSTLELGDSALYLCASSRATGTDTQYFGPGTRLTVL.

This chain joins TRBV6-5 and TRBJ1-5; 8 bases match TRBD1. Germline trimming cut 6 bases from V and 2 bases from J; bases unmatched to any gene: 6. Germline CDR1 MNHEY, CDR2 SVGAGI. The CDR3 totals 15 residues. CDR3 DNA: TGTGCCAGCAGCGTACAGGGGGAAGGCAATCAGCCCCAGCATTTT. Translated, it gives CASSVQGEGNQPQHF.